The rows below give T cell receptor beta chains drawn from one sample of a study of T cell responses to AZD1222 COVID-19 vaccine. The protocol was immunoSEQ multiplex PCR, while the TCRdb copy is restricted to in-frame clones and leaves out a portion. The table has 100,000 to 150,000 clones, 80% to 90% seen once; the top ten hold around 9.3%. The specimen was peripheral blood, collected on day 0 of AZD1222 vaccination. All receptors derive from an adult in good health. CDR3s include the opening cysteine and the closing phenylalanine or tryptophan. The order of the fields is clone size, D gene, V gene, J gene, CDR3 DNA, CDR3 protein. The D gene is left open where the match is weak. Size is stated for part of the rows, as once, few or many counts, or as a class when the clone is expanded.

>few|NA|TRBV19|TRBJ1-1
TGTGCCAGTAGTTCAGACAGAATCATGAACACTGAAGCTTTCTTT
CASSSDRIMNTEAFF
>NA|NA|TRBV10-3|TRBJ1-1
TGTGCCATCGGCCAGACAGCGAACACTGAAGCTTTCTTT
CAIGQTANTEAFF
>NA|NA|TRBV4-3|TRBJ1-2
TGCGCCAGCAGCCAGCCGACAGGTGGCTACACCTTC
CASSQPTGGYTF
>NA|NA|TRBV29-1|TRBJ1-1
TGCAGCGTTGAAACAGGGAGTAAAACTTTCTTT
CSVETGSKTFF
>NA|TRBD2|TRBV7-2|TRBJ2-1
TGTGCCAGCAGCCTCTATTCGACTAGCGGGAGTAATGAGCAGTTCTTC
CASSLYSTSGSNEQFF
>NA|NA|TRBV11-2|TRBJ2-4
TGTGCCAGCAGCTTAGACTACATTCAGTACTTC
CASSLDYIQYF
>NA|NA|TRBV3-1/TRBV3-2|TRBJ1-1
TGTGCCAGCAGCCAAGTGGGAGGATTGAACACTGAAGCTTTCTTT
CASSQVGGLNTEAFF
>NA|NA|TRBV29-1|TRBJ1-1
TGCAGCGTTGATTCCTCGGGAAGCGCTTTCTTT
CSVDSSGSAFF
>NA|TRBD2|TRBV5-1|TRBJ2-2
TGCGCCAGCAGCAGACCCGGGACTAGCACCGGGGAGCTGTTTTTT
CASSRPGTSTGELFF
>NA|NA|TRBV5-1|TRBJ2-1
TGCGCCAGCAGCTTGGTTGGTGACTCCTACAATGAGCAGTTCTTC
CASSLVGDSYNEQFF